These 20 T cell receptor beta chains share one sample of origin, sequenced in a study of OX40 agonist ivuxolimab in advanced cancers. Sequenced by immunoSEQ multiplex PCR; TCRdb stores in-frame clones only, minus some. The sample carries some 16,000 clones, 75% to 90% recorded once. The specimen comprised CD4+ or CD8+ T cells sorted from blood, sampled in a trial of the OX40 agonist ivuxolimab. The receptors were sampled from an adult with an advanced solid tumor such as melanoma, head and neck, liver or kidney cancer.

The CDR3 region is CAIKGAGGTVYEQYF. The CDR3 DNA reads as TGTGCCATCAAGGGAGCGGGAGGGACTGTTTACGAGCAGTACTTC. The chain uses TRBV10-3 and TRBJ2-5, with 10 bases fitting TRBD2. With the DNA end fitting TRBJ2-7 better, the J assignment may be wrong. CDR3 size: 15 residues. CDR1 ENHRY and CDR2 SYGVKD come from the germline V gene.

The rearrangement links TRBV7-2 to TRBJ2-7, with TRBD2 matching over 7 bases. The germline V gene has CDR1 SGHTA and CDR2 FQGNSA. The junction had 4 bases not matched to a gene; V was cut back by 1 base and J by 1 base. This CDR3 comprises 15 residues. DNA of the CDR3: TGTGCCAGCAGCTTAGAAGCTAGCGGTTCCTACGAGCAGTACTTC. Translating it yields CASSLEASGSYEQYF.

The chain carries TRBV6-1 and TRBJ1-2; possibly TRBD1 for D (5 bases). The CDR3 extends over 13 amino acids. CDR1 MNHNS and CDR2 SASEGT come from the germline V gene. V shed 2 bases and J shed 3 bases, with 7 bases lying between them. The CDR3 loop is CASSEQGDYGYTF. CDR3 bases: TGTGCCAGCAGTGAACAGGGAGACTATGGCTACACCTTC.

On this clone: Germline is not matched at one junction end, which may reflect a read error. This chain joins TRBV2 and TRBJ1-4, with 8 bases lining up with TRBD1. This CDR3 has 18 amino acids. In germline, CDR1 is SNHLY, CDR2 FYNNEI. The DNA for the CDR3 is TGTACCAGCAGTGATGGTCGCAGGGGGCGTCGCGATGGGGAAAAACTGTTTTTT. This encodes CTSSDGRRGRRDGEKLFF.

The V call is TRBV28, the J call TRBJ2-1; 8 nucleotides align to TRBD1. CDR1 and CDR2 from the germline V gene are MDHEN and SYDVKM. The CDR3 is made up of 14 amino acids. J lost 8 bases, V lost 5 bases, and 8 bases had no gene match. CDR3 bases: TGTGCCAGCAGTCCGGGGACAGGTGAAGATGAGCAGTTCTTC. This gives the protein CASSPGTGEDEQFF.

The chain carries TRBV5-4 and TRBJ1-1; D not resolved. This CDR3 contains 15 residues. CDR1 is SGHNT, CDR2 YYREEE, per germline (reference sequence). Trimming left V 0 bases short and J 0 bases short, with 9 bases between. In nucleotides, the CDR3 is TGTGCCAGCAGCTTGGCTCGCGGAGTGAACACTGAAGCTTTCTTT. It translates to CASSLARGVNTEAFF.

V and J are TRBV30 and TRBJ1-1; 8 positions agree with TRBD1. Germline CDR1 and CDR2: GTSNPN and SVGIG (reference sequence). The CDR3 runs to 13 residues. Trimming took 5 bases from V and 6 from J; bases not matched to a gene: 8. Here the CDR3 reads CAWGGQGLSEAFF. The CDR3 DNA reads TGTGCCTGGGGTGGACAGGGCTTATCTGAAGCTTTCTTT.

This chain links TRBV4-3 with TRBJ2-3; TRBD2 aligns across 11 bases. The CDR3 is 17 residues long. The germline gives CDR1 LGHNA, CDR2 YSLEER. The V and J ends lost 0 bases and 1 base, in that order; junction bases with no gene match: 3. CDR3 loop: CASSQDGLAGRTDTQYF. CDR3 coding DNA: TGCGCCAGCAGCCAAGATGGACTAGCGGGTCGCACAGATACGCAGTATTTT.

The V and J genes are TRBV7-2 and TRBJ2-7, with 10 bases identical to TRBD2. V shed 7 bases and J 7 bases; nucleotides not matched to a gene: 7. The germline V gene encodes CDR1 SGHTA and CDR2 FQGNSA. CDR3 size: 13 residues. The CDR3 loop reads CASTVAGGSEQYF. In DNA form, the CDR3 reads TGTGCCAGCACGGTAGCGGGGGGATCGGAGCAGTACTTC.

J is TRBJ1-1 and V is TRBV18; D may be TRBD1 (5 bases). The length of the CDR3 is 16 residues. V shed 3 bases and J shed 0 bases, with 14 bases lying between them. The germline CDR1 and CDR2 sequences are KGHSH and LQKENI. The CDR3, as DNA: TGTGCCAGCTCACCGCAGGGTGCTGGGGTGAACACTGAAGCTTTCTTT. Protein: CASSPQGAGVNTEAFF. Combining the CDR3 with reference TRBV18 and TRBJ1-1 gives the whole variable domain NAGVMQNPRHLVRRRGQEARLRCSPMKGHSHVYWYRQLPEEGLKFMVYLQKENIIDESGMPKERFSAEFPKEGPSILRIQQVVRGDSAAYFCASSPQGAGVNTEAFFGQGTRLTVV.

The chain combines TRBV4-3 with TRBJ2-7, with 10 bases identical to TRBD2. The CDR3 consists of 16 residues. In germline, CDR1 is LGHNA, CDR2 YSLEER. Trimming removed 1 base from V and 5 bases from J; junction bases left unmatched: 8. The CDR3 bases are TGCGCCAGCAGCCAAGCCCCTAGCGGGAGTGGGGACGAGCAGTACTTC. Its translation is CASSQAPSGSGDEQYF.

V usage is TRBV5-4 and J usage is TRBJ2-2; 12 bases agree with TRBD2. CDR1 and CDR2 (germline): SGHNT, YYREEE (reference sequence). This CDR3 contains 16 residues. V trimming: 4 bases; J trimming: 7 bases; junction bases outside the gene matches: 8. CDR3 in amino acids: CASSGRLAGAGGELFF. DNA for the CDR3: TGTGCCAGCAGCGGGAGACTAGCGGGAGCCGGCGGGGAGCTGTTTTTT. Filled out from reference TRBV5-4 and TRBJ2-2, the complete variable domain reads ETGVTQSPTHLIKTRGQQVTLRCSSQSGHNTVSWYQQALGQGPQFIFQYYREEENGRGNFPPRFSGLQFPNYSSELNVNALELDDSALYLCASSGRLAGAGGELFFGEGSRLTVL.

The gene calls are TRBV4-1 and TRBJ2-3; 7 bases are shared with TRBD2. Trimming took 0 bases from V and 2 from J; bases not matched to a gene: 5. The length of the CDR3 is 16 residues. Germline loops: CDR1 MGHRA, CDR2 YSYEKL. This CDR3 is CASSQDRGGDTDTQYF. In nucleotides, the CDR3 is TGCGCCAGCAGCCAAGACCGGGGAGGGGACACAGATACGCAGTATTTT.

Note on this clone: The sample contains more than one DNA sequence encoding this CDR3. V is TRBV30 and J is TRBJ2-6; TRBD2 might be the D (5 bases). Deletions cut 4 bases from V and 0 bases from J, with 16 bases between. From germline, CDR1 is GTSNPN and CDR2 SVGIG (reference sequence). The CDR3 runs 17 residues. The CDR3 sequence: CAWTSGRPLSGANVLTF. In nucleotides, the CDR3 is TGTGCCTGGACTAGTGGGAGACCTCTCTCTGGGGCCAACGTCCTGACTTTC. The variable domain in full, with the rest retrieved from reference TRBV30 and TRBJ2-6, is SQTIHQWPATLVQPVGSPLSLECTVEGTSNPNLYWYRQAAGRGLQLLFYSVGIGQISSEVPQNLSASRPQDRQFILSSKKLLLSDSGFYLCAWTSGRPLSGANVLTFGAGSRLTVL.

V usage is TRBV7-2 and J usage is TRBJ1-5, with TRBD1 as a possible D gene (6 bases). Trimming took 5 bases from V and 7 from J, leaving 15 bases between them. Germline V gene lookup returns CDR1 SGHTA and CDR2 FQGNSA. This CDR3 comprises 14 residues. The DNA of the CDR3 is TGTGCCAGCAGCCCCTTAGGGGGTAGGCAGCCCCAGCATTTT. Its protein product is CASSPLGGRQPQHF.

This clone was seen only once. The chain carries TRBV28 and TRBJ2-6; either TRBD1 or TRBD2 may supply D (5 bases each). Germline lookup yields CDR1 MDHEN and CDR2 SYDVKM. CDR3 length: 13 residues. CDR3 nucleotides: TGTGTTACTGGGGGTACTGGGGCCAACGTCCTGACTTTC. This encodes CVTGGTGANVLTF. The full variable domain, completed using reference TRBV28 and TRBJ2-6, is DVKVTQSSRYLVKRTGEKVFLECVQDMDHENMFWYRQDPGLGLRLIYFSYDVKMKEKGDIPEGYSVSREKKERFSLILESASTNQTSMYLCVTGGTGANVLTFGAGSRLTVL.

This chain joins TRBV7-8 and TRBJ2-1; no definite D call. V dropped 4 bases and J dropped 0 bases, with 22 bases sitting between them. Germline assignment: CDR1 SGHVS and CDR2 FQNEAQ. The CDR3 covers 19 residues. CDR3 DNA sequence: TGTGCCAGCAGCTACGGCCGGTTTGTAGGTCAGAGCTCCTACAATGAGCAGTTCTTC. As protein: CASSYGRFVGQSSYNEQFF. The entire variable domain, with the rest obtained from reference TRBV7-8 and TRBJ2-1, is as follows: GAGVSQSPRYKVAKRGQDVALRCDPISGHVSLFWYQQALGQGPEFLTYFQNEAQLDKSGLPSDRFFAERPEGSVSTLKIQRTQQEDSAVYLCASSYGRFVGQSSYNEQFFGPGTRLTVL.

The chain is built from TRBV5-6 and TRBJ1-2, with D possibly matching TRBD1 (5 bases). CDR3 length: 14 residues. V lost 1 base and J lost 0, with 7 bases in between. CDR1 is SGHDT, CDR2 YYEEEE, per germline. The CDR3 region has the DNA TGTGCCAGCAGCTTGCCCAGGGCTAACTATGGCTACACCTTC. Its translation is CASSLPRANYGYTF.

The chain uses TRBV9 and TRBJ2-7; D unresolved. The CDR3 runs 13 residues. Germline V gives CDR1 SGDLS, CDR2 YYNGEE. Between the trimmed V and J ends, which lost 0 bases and 0 bases, there was a span of 4 bases. Here the CDR3 DNA reads TGTGCCAGCAGCGTAGCTCCCTCCTACGAGCAGTACTTC. Its protein product is CASSVAPSYEQYF.

In the case of this clone: The sample contains more than one DNA sequence encoding this CDR3. The V call is TRBV5-4, the J call TRBJ2-3; maybe TRBD1 (5 bases). V was trimmed by 0 bases and J by 10 bases, leaving 12 bases between them. Germline loops: CDR1 SGHNT, CDR2 YYREEE (reference sequence). This CDR3 has 13 residues. CDR3: CASSLGSEGAQYF. In DNA, the CDR3 is TGTGCCAGCAGCTTGGGTTCTGAAGGGGCGCAGTATTTT.